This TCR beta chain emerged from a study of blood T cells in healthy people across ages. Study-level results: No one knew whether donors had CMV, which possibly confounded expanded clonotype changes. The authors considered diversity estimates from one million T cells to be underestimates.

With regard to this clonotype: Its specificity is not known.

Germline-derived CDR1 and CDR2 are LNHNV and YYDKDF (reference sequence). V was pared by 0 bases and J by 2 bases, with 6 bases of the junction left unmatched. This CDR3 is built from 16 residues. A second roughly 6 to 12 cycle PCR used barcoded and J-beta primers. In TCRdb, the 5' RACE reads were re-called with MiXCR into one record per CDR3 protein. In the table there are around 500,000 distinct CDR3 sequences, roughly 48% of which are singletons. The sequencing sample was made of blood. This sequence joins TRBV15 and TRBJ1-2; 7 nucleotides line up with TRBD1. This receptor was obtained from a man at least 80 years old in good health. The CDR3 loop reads CATSRDKWDSNYGYTF. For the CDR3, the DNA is TGTGCCACCAGCAGAGATAAGTGGGACAGCAACTATGGCTACACCTTC. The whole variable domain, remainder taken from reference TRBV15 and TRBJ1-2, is DAMVIQNPRYQVTQFGKPVTLSCSQTLNHNVMYWYQQKSSQAPKLLFHYYDKDFNNEADTPDNFQSRRPNTSFCFLDIRSPGLGDTAMYLCATSRDKWDSNYGYTFGSGTRLTVV.